This T cell receptor (beta chain) was identified in a study of neurological immune-mediated disorders. Per the germline V gene, CDR1 is SEHNR and CDR2 is FQNEAQ (reference sequence). The CDR3 has 15 amino acids. V trimming: 0 bases; J trimming: 6 bases; junction bases outside the gene matches: 7. TCRdb analysed the 5' RACE reads with MiXCR anew, one entry per CDR3 protein. Of under 40,000 distinct CDR3 sequences in the sample, under 9.5% were seen once. This clonotype was picked up many times. Sequenced sample: PBMCs. The V and J genes are TRBV7-9 and TRBJ2-7; 8 bases are a match to TRBD2. This clonotype was obtained from a woman aged 40 to 50 in good health. Here the CDR3 DNA reads TGTGCCAGCAGCTTAGCGGCTAGCGGGTCGGGCGAGCAGTACTTC. Translating it yields CASSLAASGSGEQYF.